This record looks at one TCR beta chain sequence and its context. The CDR3 loop spans 16 amino acids. V lost 4 bases, J lost 3 bases, and 19 bases lay in between. Germline loops: CDR1 SGHRS, CDR2 YFSETQ. The repertoire was sequenced with immunoSEQ multiplex PCR; TCRdb's copy has only in-frame clones and lacks some. The sample lists more than 200,000 clones; 60% to 80% were seen once. This sample was taken from a study of cytotoxic CD8 clonotypes in ibrutinib-treated CLL. This receptor was taken from a human donor with chronic lymphocytic leukemia. Sequences were derived from PBMCs, sampled after 12 months of ibrutinib treatment. The V and J genes are TRBV5-1 and TRBJ1-1; D call uncertain. CDR3 sequence: CASSRGWVERDTEAFF. The CDR3 DNA reads TGCGCCAGCAGCCGCGGGTGGGTCGAGAGGGACACTGAAGCTTTCTTT.